Included here is one T cell receptor beta chain sequence, with context. Its antigen is unidentified. CDR3 length equals 14 residues. DNA is not recorded here. The germline CDR1 and CDR2 sequences are LNHDA and SQIVND (reference sequence). This entry comes from a study of synovial regulatory T cells in juvenile arthritis. Findings and limits, study-wide: Largely private between patients, iaTreg TCR repertoires showed partial overlap with synovial Teff and blood CPL repertoires.

Assay used: immunoSEQ multiplex PCR; TCRdb lists only in-frame clones, some missing. This listing includes more than 7,500 clones. The approximately 11 donors had active juvenile idiopathic arthritis, with 3 polyarticular and 8 oligoarticular cases. The sample was Treg cells from blood. Subset given: remaining (HLA-DR-negative) circulating blood Treg cells. The chain carries TRBV19 and TRBJ2-7. The sequence came from a donor between 2 and 29 years old with juvenile idiopathic arthritis. CDR3 sequence: CASSIAKGTGEQYF.